The 5 T cell receptor beta chains below all came from one sample that was sequenced in a study of blood T cell repertoires in COVID-19. The protocol was immunoSEQ multiplex PCR, while the TCRdb copy is restricted to in-frame clones and leaves out a portion. This table has under 85,000 clones, roughly 86% appearing once. Sequenced sample: peripheral blood. The receptors originated from a man between 65 and 85 years old with acute or convalescent COVID-19.

The chain employs TRBV12-1 and TRBJ2-7; TRBD2, the D gene given by the table, was not confirmed from the DNA. TRBV12-1 is annotated as a pseudogene. This CDR3 is built from 17 residues. The CDR3 here is CASSFVCSTSGRNEQYF. As DNA, the CDR3 is TGTGCCAGCAGCTTTGTTTGTTCTACTAGCGGGAGAAACGAGCAGTACTTC.

The V call is TRBV20-1, the J call TRBJ2-1; D may be TRBD2 (5 bases). This CDR3 has 14 residues. Trimming cost V 3 bases and J 3 bases, with 12 bases left between them. Germline CDR1 and CDR2: DFQATT and SNEGSKA (reference sequence). As DNA, the CDR3 is TGCAGTGCTAGTTGGGAGACCCTCTACAATGAGCAGTTCTTC. Translating gives CSASWETLYNEQFF.

The J gene is TRBJ1-1, the V gene TRBV5-1; D ambiguous. Trimming left V 10 bases short and J 5 bases short, with 9 bases between. The CDR3 totals 10 residues. Germline V gene lookup returns CDR1 SGHRS and CDR2 YFSETQ. In DNA, the CDR3 is TGCGCCCCGGAGCCTACTGAAGCTTTCTTT. This gives the protein CAPEPTEAFF.

The chain links TRBV11-2 to TRBJ2-3; a weak D match, TRBD2 (5 bases). Trimming stripped 1 base from V and 5 bases from J, with 10 bases between. CDR3 length equals 14 residues. CDR1 is SGHAT and CDR2 is FQNNGV in the germline V gene. The CDR3 coding sequence is TGTGCCAGCAGCTTAGTCGAGGGAATAGATACGCAGTATTTT. It specifies CASSLVEGIDTQYF.

This chain connects TRBV28 to TRBJ2-3; 8 bases align to TRBD1. This CDR3 is built from 18 residues. Per germline, CDR1 MDHEN and CDR2 SYDVKM. J was trimmed by 4 bases and V by 4 bases; bases with no gene match: 16. CDR3 nucleotide sequence: TGTGCCAGCAGTTCAGGGGGCGCCTGGCGTAACCCCTCAGATACGCAGTATTTT. Protein product: CASSSGGAWRNPSDTQYF.